Below are 19 T cell receptor beta chains sequenced from a single sample in a study of blood T cell repertoires in COVID-19. The method was immunoSEQ multiplex PCR; TCRdb's version includes in-frame clones alone and lacks a portion of them. The table includes 180,000 or so clones, around four fifths detected once. Sequencing was performed on PBMCs or T cells enriched from blood (not recorded which). These receptors all stem from a woman in her forties or fifties who had recovered from COVID-19.

The chain couples TRBV3-1 (or the pseudogene TRBV3-2) to TRBJ2-1; unclear D gene. The CDR3 totals 14 residues. Germline V lookup: CDR1 LGHDT, CDR2 YNNKEL (reference sequence). V was trimmed by 4 bases and J by 9 bases, leaving 16 bases between them. In nucleotides, the CDR3 is TGTGCCAGCAGCCCAGACGCAGCACGCGGTGAGCAGTTCTTC. It encodes CASSPDAARGEQFF.

The rearrangement joins TRBV5-1 to TRBJ1-1; D call uncertain. The V and J ends lost 1 base and 3 bases respectively, with 13 bases between them. In germline, CDR1 is SGHRS, CDR2 YFSETQ. The CDR3 sequence is 15 residues long. The CDR3 coding sequence is TGCGCCAGCAGCTTGTTAGAGGGTTTTTACACTGAAGCTTTCTTT. Its protein is CASSLLEGFYTEAFF.

This clone appeared a few times. V and J are TRBV5-5 and TRBJ2-7, with 7 bases that match TRBD1. The CDR3 spans 14 residues. With V trimmed by 4 bases and J by 11 bases, 15 bases remained unmatched. Germline V gives CDR1 SGHKS, CDR2 YYEKEE (reference sequence). The CDR3 reads CASSAQGTVGEKYV. In DNA form, the CDR3 reads TGTGCCAGCAGCGCCCAAGGGACAGTAGGGGAAAAGTACGTC.

The chain is built from TRBV28 and TRBJ1-3; perhaps TRBD1 as D (5 bases). Germline V gene data show CDR1 as MDHEN and CDR2 as SYDVKM. There are 20 residues in the CDR3. V dropped 7 bases and J dropped 0 bases, with 28 bases sitting between them. The CDR3 DNA sequence: TGTGCCAGCATAAGGGGAATTTTGCCCAGATACAGAGTCTCTGGAAACACCATATATTTT. Translated: CASIRGILPRYRVSGNTIYF.

The chain links TRBV7-2 to TRBJ1-1; 11 positions match TRBD1. V shed 5 bases, J shed 4 bases, and the junction held 9 bases outside the gene matches. Germline lookup yields CDR1 SGHTA and CDR2 FQGNSA. The CDR3 is 16 amino acids. The CDR3 sequence is CASSLGQGAVSTEAFF. In DNA form, the CDR3 reads TGTGCCAGCAGCCTCGGACAGGGGGCGGTGAGCACTGAAGCTTTCTTT.

J is TRBJ2-1 and V is TRBV6-4; 7 bases are shared with TRBD2. Germline V gives CDR1 MRHNA, CDR2 SNTAGT. Trimming removed 1 base from V and 8 bases from J; junction bases left unmatched: 11. The CDR3 runs 16 residues. The CDR3 nucleotides are TGTGCCAGCAGTGACTTCGGCGGGAGACAGTTTGATGAGCAGTTCTTC. Protein: CASSDFGGRQFDEQFF.

Within the sample, this clone is medium-sized. The chain links TRBV6-4 to TRBJ2-3, with TRBD2 identical over 9 bases. The germline gives CDR1 MRHNA, CDR2 SNTAGT. After removal of 5 bases from V and 1 base from J, the junction contained 7 bases not matched to a gene. CDR3 length: 16 amino acids. CDR3 residues: CASSIVPSGGTDTQYF. CDR3 in DNA: TGTGCCAGCAGTATAGTGCCTAGCGGGGGCACAGATACGCAGTATTTT.

V is TRBV7-3 and J is TRBJ1-1, with D tentatively TRBD1 (5 bases). V lost 2 bases and J 8 bases, leaving 12 bases between the germline ends. Germline CDR1 and CDR2: SGHTA and FQGTGA. The CDR3 consists of 13 residues. This CDR3 is CASSLQGDGEAFF. The CDR3 DNA reads TGTGCCAGCAGCTTACAGGGTGACGGCGAAGCTTTCTTT. The whole variable domain, remainder taken from reference TRBV7-3 and TRBJ1-1, is GAGVSQTPSNKVTEKGKYVELRCDPISGHTALYWYRQSLGQGPEFLIYFQGTGAADDSGLPNDRFFAVRPEGSVSTLKIQRTERGDSAVYLCASSLQGDGEAFFGQGTRLTVV.

The rearrangement joins TRBV7-2 to TRBJ1-1, with a tentative D call TRBD1 (5 bases). Germline-derived CDR1 and CDR2 are SGHTA and FQGNSA. The CDR3 has 14 residues. Trimming shortened V by 2 bases and J by 6 bases, and 13 bases separated the two germline ends. CDR3 sequence reads: CASSLSVGAAEAFF. In nucleotides, the CDR3 is TGTGCCAGCAGCTTATCGGTAGGGGCTGCTGAAGCTTTCTTT.

The chain links TRBV6-5 to TRBJ2-1, with D uncertain. This CDR3 comprises 14 residues. The germline V gene has CDR1 MNHEY and CDR2 SVGAGI. V lost 0 bases, J lost 5 bases, and 8 bases lay in between. The CDR3 DNA follows: TGTGCCAGCAGTTACTCCACTCGTAACAATGAGCAGTTCTTC. It yields the protein CASSYSTRNNEQFF.

The chain recombines TRBV6-5 with TRBJ1-6, with D maybe TRBD1 (6 bases). The V gene lost 3 bases and the J gene lost 6 bases, with 15 bases spanning the gap. CDR1 is MNHEY, CDR2 SVGAGI, per germline. The CDR3 has 16 amino acids. In DNA form, the CDR3 reads TGTGCCAGCAGTTATACCTGGGGGCAGGTTAATTCACCCCTCCACTTT. It translates to CASSYTWGQVNSPLHF.

This chain joins TRBV27 and TRBJ1-6; unclear D gene. This CDR3 has 12 residues. The V end was cut by 5 bases, the J end by 12 bases, with 11 bases between. Germline loops: CDR1 MNHEY, CDR2 SMNVEV (reference sequence). The CDR3 nucleotides read TGTGCCAGCAGTCCACTGGTCGGACCCCTCCACTTT. Translated: CASSPLVGPLHF.

The V and J genes are TRBV15 and TRBJ2-3; D ambiguous. CDR1 and CDR2 from the germline V gene are LNHNV and YYDKDF (reference sequence). V lost 5 bases and J 0 bases, leaving 6 bases between the germline ends. The CDR3 sequence is 13 residues long. CDR3 nucleotides: TGTGCCACCAGCGCGACAAGCACAGATACGCAGTATTTT. Translating it yields CATSATSTDTQYF.

The chain recombines TRBV7-2 with TRBJ2-3; 9 bases agree with TRBD2. V dropped 2 bases and J dropped 4; count of bases not matched to a gene: 16. Germline CDR1 SGHTA, CDR2 FQGNSA. The CDR3 sequence is 19 residues long. As DNA, the CDR3 is TGTGCCAGCAGCTTACGGTCGGTAGCGGGGGCAAGCGTAGCAGATACGCAGTATTTT. It is translated as CASSLRSVAGASVADTQYF. The full variable domain, completed using reference TRBV7-2 and TRBJ2-3, is GAGVSQSPSNKVTEKGKDVELRCDPISGHTALYWYRQSLGQGLEFLIYFQGNSAPDKSGLPSDRFSAERTGGSVSTLTIQRTQQEDSAVYLCASSLRSVAGASVADTQYFGPGTRLTVL.

The genes are TRBV6-4 and TRBJ1-2; TRBD1 matches 7 bases. This CDR3 contains 14 residues. J lost 7 bases, V lost 2 bases, and 7 bases had no gene match. The germline V gene has CDR1 MRHNA and CDR2 SNTAGT. The CDR3 nucleotides read TGTGCCAGCAGTGACCAGACAGGGCTAAGTGGCTACACCTTC. It yields the protein CASSDQTGLSGYTF.

V is TRBV23-1 and J is TRBJ1-1; tentatively, D is TRBD1 (6 bases). Being an ORF, TRBV23-1 has a function that is uncertain. V lost 3 bases and J lost 3, with 17 bases in between. There are 16 residues in the CDR3. In DNA, the CDR3 is TGCGCCAGCAGTCACCTCCCTCCGGGGGGCTACACTGAAGCTTTCTTT. This sequence encodes CASSHLPPGGYTEAFF.

CDR3 DNA sequence: TGTGCCAGCAGTTCGGCAGGGCCCGAAAAACTGTTTTTT. Translated, it gives CASSSAGPEKLFF. The V gene is TRBV12-3 or TRBV12-4, the J gene TRBJ1-4, with D possibly TRBD1 on 5 matching bases. The CDR3 runs to 13 residues. Trimming shortened V by 4 bases and J by 8 bases, and 11 bases separated the two germline ends.

The chain employs TRBV19 and TRBJ1-4; possibly TRBD1 for D (6 bases). The length of the CDR3 is 15 residues. Germline CDR1 LNHDA, CDR2 SQIVND (reference sequence). The V and J ends lost 6 bases and 12 bases respectively, with 23 bases between them. CDR3: CASRPGLGDKVELFF. CDR3 coding DNA: TGTGCCAGTAGACCCGGTCTCGGGGACAAAGTCGAACTGTTTTTT.

V and J are TRBV6-5 and TRBJ1-3; D uncertain. The CDR3 sequence is 14 residues long. Germline loops: CDR1 MNHEY, CDR2 SVGAGI. Trimming stripped 2 bases from V and 2 bases from J, with 7 bases between. Here the CDR3 DNA reads TGTGCCAGCAGTTACCTCGGTGCTGGAAACACCATATATTTT. This codes for CASSYLGAGNTIYF.